These T cell receptor beta chains were read from a single sample in a study of cytomegalovirus exposure and HLA in healthy donors. The table came from immunoSEQ multiplex PCR; TCRdb's copy has only in-frame clones and leaves some out. In all, the sample yields roughly 74,000 clones. Sequencing used PBMCs. The receptors shown here come from a female donor in good health and CMV-seropositive. Both conserved end residues are trimmed from each CDR3.

cdr3_aa: ASSGTGPGYT; j_call: TRBJ1-2; v_call: TRBV2
cdr3_aa: ASSVEGRGYGYT; j_call: TRBJ1-2; v_call: TRBV9
cdr3_aa: ASRNRGYTGELF; j_call: TRBJ2-2; v_call: TRBV7-8
cdr3_aa: ASSLAAGGQGYGYT; j_call: TRBJ1-2; v_call: TRBV7-2
cdr3_aa: ASSMRGQGLYGYT; j_call: TRBJ1-2; v_call: TRBV19
cdr3_aa: ASSQDRLREQY; j_call: TRBJ2-7; v_call: TRBV4-3
cdr3_aa: ASSPNTDTQY; j_call: TRBJ2-3; v_call: TRBV6-6
cdr3_aa: AWKGGLNFYEQY; j_call: TRBJ2-7; v_call: TRBV30
cdr3_aa: ARNRPDQPQH; j_call: TRBJ1-5; v_call: TRBV5-1
cdr3_aa: ASSLGSDEQF; j_call: TRBJ2-1; v_call: TRBV5-1
cdr3_aa: ASSRRQGASPEAF; j_call: TRBJ1-1; v_call: TRBV4-1
cdr3_aa: ASSLQGAAGYT; j_call: TRBJ1-2; v_call: TRBV19
cdr3_aa: ASSDGTHKNIQY; j_call: TRBJ2-4; v_call: TRBV6-4
cdr3_aa: ASSYLGGETEAF; j_call: TRBJ1-1; v_call: TRBV6-6
cdr3_aa: ASSGGARNEKLF; j_call: TRBJ1-4; v_call: TRBV28
cdr3_aa: ASSLGWQGTYNEQF; j_call: TRBJ2-1; v_call: TRBV7-9
cdr3_aa: ASARGGKMNTEAF; j_call: TRBJ1-1; v_call: TRBV2
cdr3_aa: ASSLTQTFNQPQH; j_call: TRBJ1-5; v_call: TRBV19
cdr3_aa: AWRARDSNNQPQH; j_call: TRBJ1-5; v_call: TRBV30
cdr3_aa: ASSLGGPQY; j_call: TRBJ2-3; v_call: TRBV7-2
cdr3_aa: ASGAANSGANVLT; j_call: TRBJ2-6; v_call: TRBV19
cdr3_aa: ASSPVGSTDTQY; j_call: TRBJ2-3; v_call: TRBV18
cdr3_aa: ASSSDRKRYHGYT; j_call: TRBJ1-2; v_call: TRBV19
cdr3_aa: ASSSTSRWQF; j_call: TRBJ2-1; v_call: TRBV28
cdr3_aa: ASGINGAGNQPQH; j_call: TRBJ1-5; v_call: TRBV6-1
cdr3_aa: ASSYSGGQTYEQY; j_call: TRBJ2-7; v_call: TRBV6-5
cdr3_aa: ASSSGAGGMGEQF; j_call: TRBJ2-1; v_call: TRBV27
cdr3_aa: ASSMVIQGAKGYT; j_call: TRBJ1-2; v_call: TRBV19
cdr3_aa: ASSVRQGWGNTEAF; j_call: TRBJ1-1; v_call: TRBV7-2
cdr3_aa: ASSPTGSGGNSYNEQF; j_call: TRBJ2-1; v_call: TRBV7-9
cdr3_aa: ASSLRETYNEQF; j_call: TRBJ2-1; v_call: TRBV28
cdr3_aa: AWIRQGAIYGYT; j_call: TRBJ1-2; v_call: TRBV30
cdr3_aa: ASSGATGWHEKLF; j_call: TRBJ1-4; v_call: TRBV25-1
cdr3_aa: AWRQVGHLNTEAF; j_call: TRBJ1-1; v_call: TRBV30
cdr3_aa: ASSYLDRGNQPQH; j_call: TRBJ1-5; v_call: TRBV6-6
cdr3_aa: ASSTGTGKPNRETQY; j_call: TRBJ2-5; v_call: TRBV5-6
cdr3_aa: ASSDGDRGAYGYT; j_call: TRBJ1-2; v_call: TRBV5-5
cdr3_aa: ASSQGAGFSYNEQF; j_call: TRBJ2-1; v_call: TRBV4-3
cdr3_aa: ASSFGYRPISGANVLT; j_call: TRBJ2-6; v_call: TRBV5-6
cdr3_aa: ASSSDRVFEQY; j_call: TRBJ2-7; v_call: TRBV7-2
cdr3_aa: ASSIRLNTGELF; j_call: TRBJ2-2; v_call: TRBV19
cdr3_aa: ASSLLSEPGNTIY; j_call: TRBJ1-3; v_call: TRBV5-5
cdr3_aa: ASSLWDRVDEQF; j_call: TRBJ2-1; v_call: TRBV27
cdr3_aa: ASSMDTFSYEQY; j_call: TRBJ2-7; v_call: TRBV19
cdr3_aa: ASRSAVGADTQY; j_call: TRBJ2-3; v_call: TRBV9
cdr3_aa: ASSYSRTAAYGYT; j_call: TRBJ1-2; v_call: TRBV6-5